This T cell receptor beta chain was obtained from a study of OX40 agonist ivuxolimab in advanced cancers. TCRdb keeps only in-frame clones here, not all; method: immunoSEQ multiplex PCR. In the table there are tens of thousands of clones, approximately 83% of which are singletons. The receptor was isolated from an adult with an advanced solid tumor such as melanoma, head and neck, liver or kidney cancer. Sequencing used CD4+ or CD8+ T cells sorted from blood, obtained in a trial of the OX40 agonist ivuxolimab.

In nucleotides, the CDR3 is TGTGCCAGCAGCGTAGCTACTGGGGGCGGCGCCTACAATGAGCAGTTCTTC. Encoded protein: CASSVATGGGAYNEQFF. V is TRBV9 and J is TRBJ2-1; maybe TRBD1 (6 bases). This CDR3 is 17 amino acids long. Trimming left V 0 bases short and J 2 bases short, with 15 bases between. Germline CDR1 is SGDLS and CDR2 is YYNGEE.